The 31 T cell receptor beta chains reported below all come from one sample, sequenced in a study of cytomegalovirus exposure and HLA in healthy donors. Researchers ran the PCR with 60 Vbeta and 13 Jbeta primers. Assay: immunoSEQ multiplex PCR; the TCRdb copy retains only in-frame clones and omits some. The sample lists under 200,000 clones, 75% occurring once. Sequencing was done on a sample of PBMCs. The receptors were sampled from a woman in her thirties or forties in good health and CMV-seropositive.

The V call is TRBV18, the J call TRBJ1-1; 7 bases are a match to TRBD1. J lost 5 bases, V lost 2 bases, and 5 bases had no gene match. The CDR3 length is 14 residues. Germline V CDR1 and CDR2: KGHSH, LQKENI. CDR3 sequence (DNA): TGTGCCAGCTCACCATCGACAGGGACTACTGAAGCTTTCTTT. As protein: CASSPSTGTTEAFF.

The chain is built from TRBV7-3 and TRBJ2-1; D is possibly TRBD1 (6 bases). The CDR3 is 13 residues long. Trimming cost V 5 bases and J 5 bases, with 10 bases left between them. Germline V gene data show CDR1 as SGHTA and CDR2 as FQGTGA. The CDR3 here is CASSGGGDNEQFF. The CDR3 nucleotides read TGTGCCAGCAGCGGGGGCGGAGACAATGAGCAGTTCTTC.

The genes are TRBV4-1 and TRBJ2-1; possibly TRBD2 for D (8 bases). This CDR3 contains 17 residues. V dropped 1 base and J dropped 3 bases, with 16 bases sitting between them. Germline CDR1 MGHRA, CDR2 YSYEKL. The CDR3 DNA follows: TGCGCCAGCAGCCAAGGCCCCGGGAGGGGGCGCTACAATGAGCAGTTCTTC. This encodes CASSQGPGRGRYNEQFF.

There are a few counts of this clone. The V and J genes are TRBV4-3 and TRBJ1-6; D gene unclear. CDR3 length: 15 residues. Germline CDR1 LGHNA, CDR2 YSLEER. The germline V and J ends were trimmed by 4 bases and 8 bases, with 15 bases remaining between them. CDR3 amino acids: CASSPFGSGYSPLHF. The CDR3 DNA sequence: TGCGCCAGCAGCCCCTTTGGCTCGGGGTATTCACCCCTCCACTTT.

This clone was detected a few times. This sequence joins TRBV13 and TRBJ2-1, with 7 nucleotides matching TRBD1. Trimming removed 4 bases from V and 12 bases from J; junction bases left unmatched: 6. CDR1 PRHDT and CDR2 FYEKMQ come from the germline V gene (reference sequence). The CDR3 spans 12 residues. CDR3: CASSWRQGGQFF. The CDR3 DNA reads TGTGCCAGCAGCTGGAGACAGGGCGGGCAGTTCTTC.

The gene calls are TRBV5-6 and TRBJ2-7; 7 bases are a match to TRBD1. CDR3 length: 15 amino acids. Trimming took 2 bases from V and 2 from J; bases not matched to a gene: 7. The germline CDR1 and CDR2 sequences are SGHDT and YYEEEE. The CDR3 region has the DNA TGTGCCAGCAGCTTCCCCGGGACAGAACCCTACGAGCAGTACTTC. Protein product: CASSFPGTEPYEQYF.

The gene calls are TRBV5-4 and TRBJ2-7; 8 bases agree with TRBD1. The CDR3 runs 14 residues. After removal of 2 bases from V and 6 bases from J, the junction contained 7 bases not matched to a gene. Looked up from germline, CDR1 is SGHNT and CDR2 is YYREEE (reference sequence). The DNA for the CDR3 is TGTGCCAGCAGCTTTACAGGGGGTGCGGGCGAGCAGTACTTC. Its translation: CASSFTGGAGEQYF.

The chain couples TRBV2 to TRBJ1-5; D gene unclear. The V gene's germline CDR1 is SNHLY and CDR2 FYNNEI. The length of the CDR3 is 12 residues. V lost 6 bases and J lost 1, with 4 bases in between. This chain's CDR3 is CASRTSNQPQHF. The CDR3 bases are TGTGCCAGCAGGACAAGCAATCAGCCCCAGCATTTT.

The rearrangement links TRBV10-2 to TRBJ1-1; D is unclear. The CDR3 consists of 12 residues. Germline values: CDR1 WSHSY, CDR2 SAAADI. V dropped 4 bases and J dropped 5 bases, with 8 bases sitting between them. DNA for the CDR3: TGCGCCAGCAGTGGTAGAGGTACTGAAGCTTTCTTT. It yields the protein CASSGRGTEAFF.

The rearrangement joins TRBV6-5 to TRBJ2-3, with 8 positions matching TRBD2. J lost 2 bases, V lost 7 bases, and 5 bases had no gene match. The CDR3 sequence is 14 residues long. Germline-derived CDR1 and CDR2 are MNHEY and SVGAGI. In DNA form, the CDR3 reads TGTGCCAGCAAGTCGGGGGGGGACACAGATACGCAGTATTTT. Encoded protein: CASKSGGDTDTQYF.

The rearrangement uses TRBV19 and TRBJ2-7; TRBD2 is a possible D gene (5 bases). V was trimmed by 1 base and J by 1 base, leaving 14 bases between them. The CDR3 length is 16 residues. Germline CDR1 LNHDA, CDR2 SQIVND (reference sequence). In nucleotides, the CDR3 is TGTGCCAGTAGTATAGGAGGGCGAAGAGGGTCCTACGAGCAGTACTTC. Amino acids: CASSIGGRRGSYEQYF.

V and J are TRBV6-1 and TRBJ2-7, with a possible D match to TRBD1 (7 bases). The V end lost 4 bases, the J end lost 3 bases, and 22 bases lay between the germline ends. The germline gives CDR1 MNHNS, CDR2 SASEGT. The CDR3 is 17 residues long. The CDR3 is CASSGPPTGDFVYEQYF. The CDR3 bases are TGTGCCAGCAGTGGGCCGCCAACAGGGGACTTCGTCTACGAGCAGTACTTC.

The chain carries TRBV19 and TRBJ2-1; 9 bases agree with TRBD2. Germline V gene lookup returns CDR1 LNHDA and CDR2 SQIVND (reference sequence). V gave up 7 bases and J gave up 10 bases; unmatched junction bases: 11. The CDR3 sequence is 14 residues long. The DNA for the CDR3 is TGTGCCAGTAAGGCTAGCGGGATCCAGGCCGAGCAGTTCTTC. It encodes CASKASGIQAEQFF.

The chain couples TRBV5-1 to TRBJ2-5; a weak D match, TRBD2 (6 bases). Germline CDR1 is SGHRS and CDR2 is YFSETQ. This CDR3 region has 13 residues. The V end lost 6 bases, the J end lost 1 base, and 10 bases lay between the germline ends. The DNA of the CDR3 is TGCGCCAGCACCTGGCGGGGCCAAGAGACCCAGTACTTC. Amino acids: CASTWRGQETQYF. The whole variable domain, remainder taken from reference TRBV5-1 and TRBJ2-5, is KAGVTQTPRYLIKTRGQQVTLSCSPISGHRSVSWYQQTPGQGLQFLFEYFSETQRNKGNFPGRFSGRQFSNSRSEMNVSTLELGDSALYLCASTWRGQETQYFGPGTRLLVL.

The chain uses TRBV28 and TRBJ1-2, with TRBD1 identical over 10 bases. The junction had 7 bases not matched to a gene; V was cut back by 4 bases and J by 8 bases. The CDR3 sequence is 14 residues long. The germline gives CDR1 MDHEN, CDR2 SYDVKM. DNA for the CDR3: TGTGCCAGCAGTTCCCCGGGACAGGGGAGGGGCTACACCTTC. Its protein product is CASSSPGQGRGYTF.

The chain carries TRBV25-1 and TRBJ2-6, with 8 bases lining up with TRBD1. The junction had 5 bases not matched to a gene; V was cut back by 3 bases and J by 4 bases. The CDR3 has 16 residues. CDR1 is MGHDK, CDR2 SYGVNS, per germline. The CDR3 here is CASSDQGAVGANVLTF. CDR3 nucleotides: TGTGCCAGCAGTGATCAGGGGGCTGTGGGGGCCAACGTCCTGACTTTC.

The chain has TRBV7-9 and TRBJ2-1; D unresolved. The CDR3 loop spans 14 amino acids. The germline V gene has CDR1 SEHNR and CDR2 FQNEAQ (reference sequence). V was cut by 4 bases and J by 4 bases, with 11 bases left in between. CDR3 DNA sequence: TGTGCCAGCAGCTCCATCGTGGAGTACAATGAGCAGTTCTTC. Translated, it gives CASSSIVEYNEQFF.

There are a few counts of this clone. The V and J genes are TRBV7-6 and TRBJ1-5, with D possibly matching TRBD1 (6 bases). Between the trimmed V and J ends, which lost 5 bases and 0 bases, there was a span of 8 bases. Germline V gene sequence: CDR1 SGHVS, CDR2 FNYEAQ. The CDR3 totals 14 residues. This CDR3 is CASSLDSSNQPQHF. The DNA of the CDR3 is TGTGCCAGCAGCCTGGACAGTAGCAATCAGCCCCAGCATTTT.

The chain uses TRBV5-1 and TRBJ2-6; 9 bases line up with TRBD1. Germline V lookup: CDR1 SGHRS, CDR2 YFSETQ. V gave up 2 bases and J gave up 1 base; unmatched junction bases: 10. The CDR3 loop spans 19 amino acids. Written as DNA, the CDR3 is TGCGCCAGCAGCTTAATGGGACAGGGAACAGGGTCTGGGGCCAACGTCCTGACTTTC. Amino acid sequence: CASSLMGQGTGSGANVLTF.

The sample holds a few counts of this clone. The genes are TRBV4-1 and TRBJ2-7; D perhaps matches TRBD2 (6 bases). This CDR3 comprises 16 residues. Germline values: CDR1 MGHRA, CDR2 YSYEKL. The ends were cut back, 0 bases at V and 4 bases at J, with 16 bases in the middle. CDR3 residues: CASSQEAYSGRYEQYF. CDR3 DNA sequence: TGCGCCAGCAGCCAAGAGGCCTATAGCGGAAGATACGAGCAGTACTTC.

The V and J genes are TRBV27 and TRBJ1-5, with D unresolved. CDR1 MNHEY and CDR2 SMNVEV come from the germline V gene (reference sequence). The germline V and J ends were trimmed by 6 bases and 7 bases, with 13 bases remaining between them. The CDR3 has 13 residues. As DNA, the CDR3 is TGTGCCAGCAGCATACAGCGGAACCAGCCCCAGCATTTT. It translates to CASSIQRNQPQHF.

This clone was detected a few times. V usage is TRBV18 and J usage is TRBJ1-3; 7 bases are shared with TRBD1. V trimming: 3 bases; J trimming: 3 bases; junction bases outside the gene matches: 2. CDR1 is KGHSH and CDR2 is LQKENI in the germline V gene. This CDR3 contains 14 residues. The DNA for the CDR3 is TGTGCCAGCTCACCGGGGACAGTTGGAAACACCATATATTTT. Protein: CASSPGTVGNTIYF.

The sample holds one count of this clone. The chain couples TRBV7-8 to TRBJ2-7; perhaps TRBD1 as D (5 bases). CDR3 length: 17 residues. Germline V CDR1 and CDR2: SGHVS, FQNEAQ. V lost 1 base and J 3 bases, leaving 19 bases between the germline ends. The CDR3 DNA is TGTGCCAGCAGCTTAGGTCTTAGGGGCGCACCAAGCTACGAGCAGTACTTC. Amino acid sequence: CASSLGLRGAPSYEQYF.

The CDR3 region is CAWSVQVDTYGYTF. CDR3 DNA sequence: TGTGCCTGGAGTGTACAGGTGGATACCTATGGCTACACCTTC. The V gene is TRBV30, the J gene TRBJ1-2; weak D call: TRBD1 (5 bases). Trimming took 0 bases from V and 4 from J, leaving 12 bases between them. The germline V gene encodes CDR1 GTSNPN and CDR2 SVGIG (reference sequence). The CDR3 spans 14 residues.

This rearrangement joins TRBV7-9 to TRBJ1-1; D is unresolved. The CDR3 length is 14 residues. CDR1 and CDR2 (germline): SEHNR, FQNEAQ (reference sequence). Trimming shortened V by 1 base and J by 1 base, and 7 bases separated the two germline ends. CDR3 sequence (DNA): TGTGCCAGCAGCTTAGGGCTCCCGAACACTGAAGCTTTCTTT. Its protein product is CASSLGLPNTEAFF.

This clone was found a few times. V is TRBV15 and J is TRBJ2-2, with D perhaps TRBD1 (5 bases). There are 15 residues in the CDR3. The germline V and J ends were trimmed by 2 bases and 7 bases, with 14 bases remaining between them. Germline V gives CDR1 LNHNV, CDR2 YYDKDF (reference sequence). Here the CDR3 reads CATSRKDIAVGELFF. CDR3 DNA: TGTGCCACCAGCAGAAAGGACATCGCGGTCGGGGAGCTGTTTTTT.

V gene TRBV27 combines with J gene TRBJ1-2; 8 bases are shared with TRBD1. CDR1 and CDR2 (germline): MNHEY, SMNVEV (reference sequence). V trimming: 2 bases; J trimming: 9 bases; junction bases outside the gene matches: 8. This CDR3 contains 14 residues. The DNA for the CDR3 is TGTGCCAGCAGTTTACCTGAGGGCAGGGGGCGCTACACCTTC. Translation gives CASSLPEGRGRYTF.

This clone was seen once. The chain has TRBV7-2 and TRBJ2-2; 10 bases map to TRBD2. Germline V gene lookup returns CDR1 SGHTA and CDR2 FQGNSA. The CDR3 is 16 amino acids. V was pared by 1 base and J by 5 bases, with 4 bases of the junction left unmatched. CDR3 DNA sequence: TGTGCCAGCAGCTTAGATTCTAGCGGGAGAACCGGGGAGCTGTTTTTT. Translating it yields CASSLDSSGRTGELFF.

V and J are TRBV28 and TRBJ1-2, with D perhaps matching TRBD1 (6 bases). Germline values: CDR1 MDHEN, CDR2 SYDVKM. V shed 6 bases and J shed 4 bases, with 15 bases lying between them. This CDR3 spans 14 amino acids. The CDR3 nucleotides are TGTGCCAGCAGGTCTTCGGGAGGGGGCTATGGCTACACCTTC. Translated: CASRSSGGGYGYTF.

The V gene is TRBV7-2, the J gene TRBJ2-5; D is possibly TRBD2 (6 bases). V lost 6 bases and J lost 1, with 15 bases in between. The CDR3 covers 15 residues. CDR1 SGHTA and CDR2 FQGNSA come from the germline V gene. CDR3 DNA: TGTGCCAGCAGTTCTGCGGGACGGAGCCAAGAGACCCAGTACTTC. Its protein is CASSSAGRSQETQYF.

The rearrangement uses TRBV2 and TRBJ1-1; D ambiguous. The CDR3 consists of 13 residues. Per germline, CDR1 SNHLY and CDR2 FYNNEI. The ends were cut back, 6 bases at V and 1 base at J, with 9 bases in the middle. The CDR3 loop is CASSQQKNTEAFF. CDR3 in DNA: TGTGCCAGCAGCCAACAGAAGAACACTGAAGCTTTCTTT.